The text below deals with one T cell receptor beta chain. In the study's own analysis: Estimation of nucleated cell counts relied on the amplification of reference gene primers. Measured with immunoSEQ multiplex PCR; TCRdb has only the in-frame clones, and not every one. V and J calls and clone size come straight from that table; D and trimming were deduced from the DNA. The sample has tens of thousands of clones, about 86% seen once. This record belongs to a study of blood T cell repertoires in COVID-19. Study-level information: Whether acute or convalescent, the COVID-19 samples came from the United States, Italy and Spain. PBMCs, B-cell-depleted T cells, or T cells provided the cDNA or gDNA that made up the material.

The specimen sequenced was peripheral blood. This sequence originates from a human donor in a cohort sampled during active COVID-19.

Written as DNA, the CDR3 is TGTGCCAGCAGCGGATTACCGACTTTGGCTCCGAATGAGCAGTTCTTC. As protein: CASSGLPTLAPNEQFF. The chain recombines TRBV2 with TRBJ2-1; D is ambiguous. The CDR3 has 16 residues. Deletions cut 6 bases from V and 7 bases from J, with 22 bases between. The germline V gene encodes CDR1 SNHLY and CDR2 FYNNEI.